Listed below are T cell receptor beta chains from one sample, sequenced in a study of blood T cell repertoires in COVID-19. Profiling relied on immunoSEQ multiplex PCR, and the TCRdb table lists in-frame clones only, not all of them. The profile covers a few hundred thousand clones, with 82% appearing a single time and 3.4% taken by the ten largest. Sequencing input: peripheral blood. Receptors originate from a woman between 18 and 30 years old with acute or convalescent COVID-19. The CDR3 runs from the conserved cysteine through the conserved F or W. The order of the fields is V gene, clone size, D gene, J gene, CDR3 protein, CDR3 DNA. A D gene is named only where the DNA matches it firmly. Expanded clones get a size class; other rows say once, few or many, or leave the size out.

TRBV19	.	.	TRBJ1-2	CASSIPRTGNSGYTF	TGTGCCAGTAGTATCCCCCGCACAGGGAACTCTGGCTACACCTTC
TRBV4-3	.	.	TRBJ1-2	CASSQDPILSQGGYTF	TGCGCCAGCAGCCAAGATCCGATTCTATCCCAGGGTGGCTACACCTTC
TRBV6-1	.	TRBD1	TRBJ2-2	CASSERTGKAGELFF	TGTGCCAGCAGTGAAAGGACAGGGAAGGCCGGGGAGCTGTTTTTT
TRBV2	.	TRBD1	TRBJ1-2	CASSVGQGARSNGYTF	TGTGCCAGCAGTGTAGGGCAGGGGGCGCGCTCAAATGGCTACACCTTC
TRBV6-5	.	.	TRBJ1-5	CASGHQGDQPQHF	TGTGCCAGCGGGCATCAAGGGGATCAGCCCCAGCATTTT
TRBV19	.	.	TRBJ2-7	CASTPSGLGLYEQYF	TGTGCCAGTACCCCGTCGGGACTCGGACTCTACGAGCAGTACTTC
TRBV5-1	.	.	TRBJ2-2	CASSLSQLHTGELFF	TGCGCCAGCAGCTTGAGTCAACTTCACACCGGGGAGCTGTTTTTT
TRBV28	.	TRBD2	TRBJ2-1	CASSSFSGGRHNEQFF	TGTGCCAGCAGTTCGTTTAGCGGGGGGCGACACAATGAGCAGTTCTTC
TRBV5-1	.	.	TRBJ2-1	CASSLEGTRPNEQFF	TGCGCCAGCAGCTTGGAGGGGACTCGCCCCAATGAGCAGTTCTTC
TRBV29-1	.	.	TRBJ1-2	CSVDRNYGYTF	TGCAGCGTTGACAGGAACTATGGCTACACCTTC
TRBV12-1	.	.	TRBJ2-7	CASSFRLLDEQYF	TGTGCCAGCAGCTTTAGACTCCTTGACGAGCAGTACTTC
TRBV25-1	once	TRBD1	TRBJ2-1	CASSRSGGSYNEQFF	TGTGCCAGCAGTCGCTCAGGGGGCTCCTACAATGAGCAGTTCTTC
TRBV9	.	TRBD2	TRBJ2-2	CASSKTSGTNTGELFF	TGTGCCAGCAGCAAGACTAGCGGGACGAACACCGGGGAGCTGTTTTTT
TRBV19	once	TRBD1	TRBJ2-7	CASSKDRAYEQYF	TGTGCCAGTAGTAAGGACAGGGCGTATGAGCAGTACTTC
TRBV4-1	.	TRBD1	TRBJ1-1	CASSPGTDTEAFF	TGCGCCAGCAGCCCTGGGACAGACACTGAAGCTTTCTTT